This T cell receptor beta chain was obtained from a study of human T cells and chemical hapten exposure (dated by TCRdb to 2020 to 2022). Looking at the study overall: For sensitization, 2% DPC in acetone was applied to a 2 cm by 2 cm area of upper inner arm skin. Throughout the roughly 23-week study period, patients were also given weekly therapeutic DPC doses on the scalp. The study tracked peripheral blood TCR repertoire changes in vivo during primary and secondary sensitization to the hapten diphenylcyclopropenone (DPC) in alopecia patients. Alopecia areata with under or over 50% scalp involvement, alopecia totalis and alopecia universalis were represented in the patient cohort, which was mostly female. For TCR sequencing, blood came from 25 to 35 alopecia patients at anywhere from one to four time points (pre-sensitization, 2, 6 and 24 weeks). Libraries were pooled for sequencing, and variation in per-sample TCR yields was attributed mainly to small differences in library volumes within the pool. Blood samples were taken from patients before sensitization (week 0) and then at 2, 6 and about 24 weeks after DPC sensitization. Patch testing on the upper back used Finn chambers containing 0.01% DPC, with scoring done after 6 days according to International Contact Dermatitis Research Group standards.

The method behind the library was RACE. This sample was sequenced with a NextSeq 500. Library preparation attached unique molecular identifiers to individual cDNA molecules for quantitative, reproducible TCR counting. Both TCR alpha and TCR beta chains were sequenced from each blood RNA sample. From the authors' description of their analysis: A median of about 87,000 TCRs per sample was observed, with a range of about 23,224 to 690,600. The Decombinator software suite was used to annotate the V, J and CDR3 of the TCR reads. To make PS versus PT1 abundance plots, every sample was subsampled to the same number of TCRs (28,000). Expanded TCRs were defined as absent before sensitization and observed at least eight times at the 2-week time point. The public reads were run again by TCRdb, first through fastp at Q25 and then through MiXCR, and only productive beta chains were kept. Rows with one shared CDR3 protein collapse into an entry with the most common genes and DNA. TCRdb's processing, not the study's, gives the V and J calls here. Within this sample are under 200,000 distinct CDR3 sequences, with about 14% of them counted one time only. The ten largest account for 1.7% of the sample.

The time point label for this specimen denotes: patch test 1, 2 weeks after DPC sensitization. Reading the label with the study, this specimen's treatment or condition is: therapeutic diphenylcyclopropenone sensitization with weekly scalp DPC. At every patch-test visit, the blood draw took place before the patch test was put on. Eligible patients were aged 18 to 70, diagnosed with alopecia, deemed suitable for DPC therapy, and excluded if pregnant. Total RNA was extracted from unfractionated whole blood that had been collected in Tempus Blood RNA tubes. Overall study outcomes, separate from this receptor: No change with DPC sensitization was found in the number of TCRs above 1 in 1000 frequency, and no evidence of global repertoire structure alterations was found. Significantly more large CDR3 similarity clusters were formed by expanded TCRs than by pre-sensitization or healthy control sets, consistent with antigen-driven responses. Because all patients had alopecia, a presumed autoimmune disease, the immune response of the patients might differ from that of healthy individuals. After repeated subsampling, changes were observed in the strength of the expansion versus patch-test correlation and in the threshold at which the correlation became significant. The number of PT1 expanded TCRs positively correlated with patch test score, significant at thresholds 8, 16 and 32 but not 4.

Turning to this clonotype: Its antigen is currently not known. There are no base qualities to consult, and no much larger clone falls within one base.

The cysteine opens and the phenylalanine closes a CDR3 of 16 amino acids. The retained sequence is limited to the CDR3, 48 bases, with the frame set at the first base. As encoded in the germline V gene, CDR1 is MDHEN while CDR2 is SYDVKM. Trimming takes 5 bases from V and 0 bases from J, and the germline ends sit 11 bases apart. Sequencing used whole blood, obtained in connection with sensitization to the hapten diphenylcyclopropenone (DPC). The sequence derives from a woman younger than 45 with alopecia areata. Some clones in this sample may be carry-over from other donors' samples. The rearrangement combines TRBV28 with TRBJ2-6, with the identity of the D gene unclear. The CDR3 amino acid sequence is: CASSPGSPSGANVLTF. In nucleotide form, the sequence is TGTGCCAGCAGTCCGGGTTCCCCCTCTGGGGCCAACGTCCTGACTTTC.